These 11 T cell receptor beta chains came from one sample sequenced in a study of blood T cell repertoires in COVID-19. Profiled with immunoSEQ multiplex PCR; TCRdb holds only in-frame clones, not every one. Of 150,000 to 200,000 clones detected, almost 85% appear once; the ten largest clones hold 22%. The sequenced sample was peripheral blood. Receptors were obtained from an elderly woman with acute or convalescent COVID-19.

The rearrangement uses TRBV19 and TRBJ2-4, with TRBD1 as a possible D gene (5 bases). Between the trimmed V and J ends, which lost 5 bases and 1 base, there was a span of 9 bases. This CDR3 has 14 amino acids. Germline loops: CDR1 LNHDA, CDR2 SQIVND (reference sequence). In DNA form, the CDR3 reads TGTGCCAGTAGTGGCAGGGCCGCCAAAAACATTCAGTACTTC. This sequence encodes CASSGRAAKNIQYF.

J is TRBJ2-3 and V is TRBV25-1, with TRBD1 matching over 7 bases. Losses at the gene ends were 1 base for V and 2 bases for J; bases not matched to a gene: 12. This CDR3 spans 18 amino acids. The germline gives CDR1 MGHDK, CDR2 SYGVNS. CDR3 residues: CASSEWGRKGAFTDTQYF. The CDR3 DNA reads as TGTGCCAGCAGTGAATGGGGGAGAAAGGGGGCGTTCACAGATACGCAGTATTTT.

This chain connects TRBV7-9 to TRBJ2-1, with D possibly TRBD1 on 5 matching bases. V gave up 4 bases and J gave up 9 bases, with 19 bases separating them. CDR1 and CDR2 from the germline V gene are SEHNR and FQNEAQ (reference sequence). This CDR3 has 15 residues. CDR3 residues: CASSSMGRGRVEQFF. CDR3 coding DNA: TGTGCCAGCAGCTCTATGGGGCGAGGACGTGTTGAGCAGTTCTTC.

This clone is a singleton in its sample. The chain uses TRBV11-2 and TRBJ2-5; D is unresolved. Trimming took 4 bases from V and 5 from J, leaving 5 bases between them. Germline V CDR1 and CDR2: SGHAT, FQNNGV. The CDR3 length is 11 residues. CDR3 amino acids: CASSSMETQYF. The CDR3 DNA reads as TGTGCCAGCAGCTCAATGGAGACCCAGTACTTC.

CDR3 nucleotides: TGTGCCAGCAGTGAGGTCGGGAGACCGTGGACAGATACGCAGTATTTT. Amino acid sequence: CASSEVGRPWTDTQYF. J is TRBJ2-3 and V is TRBV9, with D perhaps TRBD2 (6 bases). CDR1 and CDR2 (germline): SGDLS, YYNGEE. This CDR3 region has 16 residues. The V gene lost 5 bases and the J gene lost 3 bases, with 19 bases spanning the gap.

J is TRBJ1-1 and V is TRBV6-5; D uncertain. This CDR3 comprises 11 residues. The germline gives CDR1 MNHEY, CDR2 SVGAGI. V was shortened by 10 bases and J by 0 bases, with 6 bases between the two germline ends. CDR3 in amino acids: CATSMNTEAFF. DNA for the CDR3: TGTGCCACGTCTATGAACACTGAAGCTTTCTTT.

The genes are TRBV5-1 and TRBJ2-3; perhaps TRBD1 as D (5 bases). CDR1 and CDR2 (germline): SGHRS, YFSETQ. Trimming took 6 bases from V and 5 from J, leaving 16 bases between them. This CDR3 has 14 residues. CDR3 DNA: TGCGCCAGCACCCCTAGGCAGGGCGGAGATACGCAGTATTTT. This translates into CASTPRQGGDTQYF. The full variable domain, rest sourced from reference TRBV5-1 and TRBJ2-3, is KAGVTQTPRYLIKTRGQQVTLSCSPISGHRSVSWYQQTPGQGLQFLFEYFSETQRNKGNFPGRFSGRQFSNSRSEMNVSTLELGDSALYLCASTPRQGGDTQYFGPGTRLTVL.

This chain uses TRBV5-1 with TRBJ2-7, with 11 positions matching TRBD2. CDR1 and CDR2 (germline): SGHRS, YFSETQ. The CDR3 consists of 14 residues. With 6 bases clipped from V and 0 bases from J, the junction kept 2 bases outside the gene matches. The CDR3 spells CASKTSGSSYEQYF. DNA for the CDR3: TGCGCCAGCAAAACTAGCGGGAGCTCCTACGAGCAGTACTTC.

This chain uses TRBV19 with TRBJ1-1, with D perhaps TRBD1 (5 bases). The CDR3 loop spans 14 amino acids. Germline loops: CDR1 LNHDA, CDR2 SQIVND (reference sequence). Trimming removed 3 bases at V and 3 bases at J, with 11 bases between. CDR3: CASSIGGGYTEAFF. The CDR3 nucleotides read TGTGCCAGTAGTATCGGGGGGGGTTACACTGAAGCTTTCTTT.

The V gene is TRBV6-5, the J gene TRBJ2-3; D uncertain. This CDR3 spans 14 amino acids. Trimming stripped 8 bases from V and 0 bases from J, with 12 bases between. Germline CDR1 and CDR2: MNHEY and SVGAGI. The CDR3 DNA sequence: TGTGCCAGCCGGGTGGCAACTAGCACAGATACGCAGTATTTT. This sequence encodes CASRVATSTDTQYF.

The chain uses TRBV7-7 and TRBJ2-7; TRBD1 is a possible D gene (6 bases). The V gene's germline CDR1 is SSHAT and CDR2 FNYEAQ (reference sequence). This CDR3 has 13 amino acids. Trimming removed 1 base at V and 3 bases at J, with 7 bases between. The CDR3 region has the DNA TGTGCCAGCAGCTTAGTGGACAGCTACGAGCAGTACTTC. Amino acid sequence: CASSLVDSYEQYF.